This T cell receptor beta chain was recovered during a study of T cells expressing NK-cell markers. Across the study: Sorted CD3+CD56+NKG2C+, CD3+CD56+NKG2C- and CD3+CD56-NKG2C+ T cells supplied TCR beta repertoires.

The authors made TCR beta cDNA libraries by 5'RACE template switching. This switching added a universal primer site and UMIs. TCRdb reanalyzed the 5' RACE reads and collapses them to one entry per CDR3 protein, without DNA. This table lists approximately 150,000 distinct CDR3 sequences. This TCR came from a man aged 18 to 35 in good health. The sequencing input was blood T cells: a sorted CD56 or NKG2C T cell subset, CD4+ or CD8+ T cells, or bulk PBMC T cells (not recorded which).

CDR3 protein: CSARPQGEETQYF. The rearrangement links TRBV29-1 to TRBJ2-5; TCRdb reports TRBD1, a call that lacks DNA to check it against. Germline V gene sequence: CDR1 SQVTM, CDR2 ANQGSEA. The CDR3 consists of 13 residues. Together with reference TRBV29-1 and TRBJ2-5, the CDR3 gives the full variable domain: SAVISQKPSRDICQRGTSLTIQCQVDSQVTMMFWYRQQPGQSLTLIATANQGSEATYESGFVIDKFPISRPNLTFSTLTVSNMSPEDSSIYLCSARPQGEETQYFGPGTRLLVL.